Here is one T cell receptor (beta chain) with its context. Antigen unknown. The CDR3 length is 14 residues. Per the germline V gene, CDR1 is SEHNR and CDR2 is FQNEAQ (reference sequence). Trimming took off 1 base at V and 4 bases at J, with 10 bases between the two ends. The data originate from a study of shared clonotypes between healthy human individuals. As for the study in general: The composition of the donors was a couple of women and a few men aged 18 to 49. Study-wide results and caveats: Four donors held 5% to 5.5% of naive CD4 clonotypes in common.

The assay used deep level. This table comes from immunoSEQ multiplex PCR, and its TCRdb copy is limited to in-frame clones, with some not included. The sample records about a million clones, 77% being singletons. The source material was memory CD4+ T cells from PBMCs. Subset here: CD45RA-negative fraction. The TCR originated in a man aged 18 to 30 in good health. Some clones in this sample may be carry-over from other donors' samples. The genes are TRBV7-9 and TRBJ1-1; D call uncertain. The CDR3 loop reads CASSLEGWGTEAFF. The CDR3 DNA reads as TGTGCCAGCAGCTTAGAGGGTTGGGGCACTGAAGCTTTCTTT.